This T cell receptor (beta chain) emerged from a study of CXCR3-negative and CXCR3-positive naive CD8 T cells. Study findings and constraints: For CXCR3-positive naive cells, TRB CDR3s were more hydrophobic than those of CXCR3-negative naive cells.

Carrying UMI labels, the TRB cDNA libraries were prepared through 5' RACE. Reprocessing the 5' RACE reads, TCRdb reports a single entry for every CDR3 protein and omits DNA. This listing includes about 89,000 distinct CDR3 sequences. Turning to this clonotype: The target antigen is unknown.

The CDR3 length is 16 residues. The genes are TRBV23-1 and TRBJ2-4; the TCRdb call, TRBD2, lacks DNA for checking. TRBV23-1 is recorded as an ORF, its role being uncertain. This TCR was sampled from a human donor in good health. Some clones in this sample may be carry-over from other donors' samples. Sample: naive CXCR3+ CD8+ T cells from blood. Documented subset: CD45RO-CCR7+CD27+CD95- naive CD8+ T cells expressing CXCR3 (TNR3+). The CDR3 loop is CASSPSRQGAKNIQYF.